This TCR beta chain was recovered during a study of CD8+ T cells in alopecia areata. Study-wide context: Scalp area affected, as a percentage, set the severity score of treated patients.

This CDR3 has 15 amino acids. V lost 6 bases and J lost 3, with 17 bases in between. The germline V gene has CDR1 MNHEY and CDR2 SVGAGI. The sample's treatment: oral pan-JAK inhibitor, 5-10 mg twice daily. Peripheral blood samples and lesional scalp punch biopsies were obtained from alopecia areata patients. RNA was extracted and reverse transcribed into cDNA as the sequencing template. The method was immunoSEQ multiplex PCR; TCRdb's version includes in-frame clones alone and lacks a portion of them. The table shows around 270,000 clones, with roughly 60% occurring only once. This TCR was recovered from a human donor with alopecia areata. The material sequenced was CD4+ T cells sorted from blood, taken at week 24, from a patient treated with tofacitinib. The chain recombines TRBV6-5 with TRBJ1-1; a weak D match, TRBD1 (6 bases). CDR3 nucleotide sequence: TGTGCCAGCAGCCCCCGACCAGACAGGTACACTGAAGCTTTCTTT. Residues: CASSPRPDRYTEAFF.